A selection of T cell receptor beta chains follows, all from one sample in a study of blood T cell repertoires in COVID-19. Clones were read by immunoSEQ multiplex PCR, and TCRdb kept only the in-frame ones, dropping some. The repertoire holds under 200,000 clones, about nine tenths seen once, with 1.5% to 2% in the top ten. Sequenced input: peripheral blood. The source is a man aged 18 to 30 with active or convalescent COVID-19. Both conserved end residues are part of each CDR3. A D gene is named only where the DNA matches it firmly. The size entry is marked missing in some rows and otherwise reads once, few, many or a size class.

V gene: TRBV3-1/TRBV3-2; D gene: TRBD1; J gene: TRBJ2-2; clone size: .; CDR3 protein: CASSHRTGGDTGELFF; CDR3 DNA: TGTGCCAGCAGCCACAGGACAGGGGGTGACACCGGGGAGCTGTTTTTT
V gene: TRBV28; D gene: .; J gene: TRBJ2-1; clone size: .; CDR3 protein: CASREVLGAFNEQFF; CDR3 DNA: TGTGCCAGCAGGGAGGTTTTGGGTGCCTTCAATGAGCAGTTCTTC
V gene: TRBV18; D gene: .; J gene: TRBJ2-3; clone size: .; CDR3 protein: CASSPITETDTQYF; CDR3 DNA: TGTGCCAGCTCACCAATAACAGAGACAGATACGCAGTATTTT
V gene: TRBV5-1; D gene: .; J gene: TRBJ2-6; clone size: .; CDR3 protein: CASSLVGSGANVLTF; CDR3 DNA: TGCGCCAGCAGCTTGGTCGGCTCTGGGGCCAACGTCCTGACTTTC
V gene: TRBV23-1; D gene: .; J gene: TRBJ2-6; clone size: .; CDR3 protein: CASSQLVGRGRSGANVLTF; CDR3 DNA: TGCGCCAGCAGTCAATTGGTCGGCAGGGGCCGCTCTGGGGCCAACGTCCTGACTTTC
V gene: TRBV10-2; D gene: TRBD1; J gene: TRBJ1-2; clone size: .; CDR3 protein: CASRSGTGGGYTF; CDR3 DNA: TGCGCCAGCAGATCCGGGACAGGGGGGGGCTACACCTTC
V gene: TRBV18; D gene: .; J gene: TRBJ2-6; clone size: .; CDR3 protein: CASSPYQGTGANVLTF; CDR3 DNA: TGTGCCAGCTCACCTTACCAGGGAACTGGGGCCAACGTCCTGACTTTC
V gene: TRBV2; D gene: .; J gene: TRBJ1-4; clone size: few; CDR3 protein: CASSQGSTNEKLFF; CDR3 DNA: TGTGCCAGCAGTCAGGGGTCAACTAATGAAAAACTGTTTTTT
V gene: TRBV7-8; D gene: .; J gene: TRBJ1-1; clone size: few; CDR3 protein: CASSSTKLLEAFF; CDR3 DNA: TGTGCCAGCAGCTCTACGAAGCTATTAGAAGCTTTCTTT
V gene: TRBV5-5; D gene: .; J gene: TRBJ2-5; clone size: .; CDR3 protein: CASSFGAEYQETQYF; CDR3 DNA: TGTGCCAGCAGCTTCGGCGCGGAGTACCAAGAGACCCAGTACTTC
V gene: TRBV5-4; D gene: .; J gene: TRBJ2-6; clone size: .; CDR3 protein: CASSLYSSGANVLTF; CDR3 DNA: TGTGCCAGCAGCTTGTATAGCTCTGGGGCCAACGTCCTGACTTTC
V gene: TRBV7-9; D gene: .; J gene: TRBJ1-3; clone size: .; CDR3 protein: CALKRGGLSGNTIYF; CDR3 DNA: TGTGCTTTGAAGAGAGGCGGGCTCTCTGGAAACACCATATATTTT